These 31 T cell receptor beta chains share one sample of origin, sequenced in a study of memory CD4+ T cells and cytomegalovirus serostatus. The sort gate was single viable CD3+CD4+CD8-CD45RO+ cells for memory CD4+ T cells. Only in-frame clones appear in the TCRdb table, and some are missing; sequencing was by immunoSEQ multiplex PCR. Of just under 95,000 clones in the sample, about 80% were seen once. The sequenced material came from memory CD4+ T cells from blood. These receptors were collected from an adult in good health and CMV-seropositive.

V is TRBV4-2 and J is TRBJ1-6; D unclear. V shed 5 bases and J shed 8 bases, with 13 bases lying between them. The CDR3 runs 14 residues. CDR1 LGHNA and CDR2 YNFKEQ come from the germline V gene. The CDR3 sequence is CASSSSGLYSPLHF. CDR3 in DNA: TGTGCCAGCAGCTCCAGTGGCCTTTATTCACCCCTCCACTTT.

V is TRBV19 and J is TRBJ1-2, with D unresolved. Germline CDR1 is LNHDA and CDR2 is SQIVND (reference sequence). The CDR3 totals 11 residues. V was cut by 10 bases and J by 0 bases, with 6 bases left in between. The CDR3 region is CANRPNYGYTF. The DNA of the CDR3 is TGTGCCAACCGTCCTAACTATGGCTACACCTTC.

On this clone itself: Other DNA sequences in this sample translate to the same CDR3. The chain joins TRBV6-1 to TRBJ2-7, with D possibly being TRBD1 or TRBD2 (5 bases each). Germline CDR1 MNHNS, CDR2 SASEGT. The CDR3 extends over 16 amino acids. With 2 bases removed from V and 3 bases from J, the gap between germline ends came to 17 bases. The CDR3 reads CASSEMTGLHYYEQYF. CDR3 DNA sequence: TGTGCCAGCAGTGAAATGACGGGGCTCCACTACTACGAGCAGTACTTC.

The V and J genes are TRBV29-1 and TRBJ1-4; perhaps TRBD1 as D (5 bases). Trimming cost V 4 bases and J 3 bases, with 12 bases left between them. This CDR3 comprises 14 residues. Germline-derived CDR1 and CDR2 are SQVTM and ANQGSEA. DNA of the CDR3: TGCAGCGTTGGTCCGGGACGTTCTAATGAAAAACTGTTTTTT. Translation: CSVGPGRSNEKLFF.

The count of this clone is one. The CDR3 sequence: CASSLGEGGEQFF. The CDR3 nucleotides read TGTGCCAGCAGCTTAGGGGAAGGCGGGGAGCAGTTCTTC. The chain couples TRBV7-2 to TRBJ2-1; D might be TRBD2 (5 bases). V was clipped by 1 base and J by 10 bases, with 11 bases between them. The length of the CDR3 is 13 residues. Per the germline V gene, CDR1 is SGHTA and CDR2 is FQGNSA.

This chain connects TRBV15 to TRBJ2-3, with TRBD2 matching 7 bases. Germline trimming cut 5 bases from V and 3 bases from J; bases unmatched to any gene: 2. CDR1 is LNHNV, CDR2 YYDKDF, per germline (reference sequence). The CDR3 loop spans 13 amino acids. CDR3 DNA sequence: TGTGCCACCAGCCGCGGGAGAACAGATACGCAGTATTTT. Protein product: CATSRGRTDTQYF.

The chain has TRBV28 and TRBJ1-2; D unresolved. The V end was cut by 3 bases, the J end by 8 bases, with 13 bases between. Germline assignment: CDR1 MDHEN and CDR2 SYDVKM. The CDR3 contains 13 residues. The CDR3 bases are TGTGCCAGCAGTTTTGAGGGCCCGCGAGGCTACACCTTC. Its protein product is CASSFEGPRGYTF.

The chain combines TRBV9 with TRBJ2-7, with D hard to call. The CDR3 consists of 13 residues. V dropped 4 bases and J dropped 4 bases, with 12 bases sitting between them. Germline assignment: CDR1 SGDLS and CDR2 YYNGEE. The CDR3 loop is CASSKVGGYEQYF. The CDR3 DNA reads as TGTGCCAGCAGCAAAGTGGGCGGTTACGAGCAGTACTTC.

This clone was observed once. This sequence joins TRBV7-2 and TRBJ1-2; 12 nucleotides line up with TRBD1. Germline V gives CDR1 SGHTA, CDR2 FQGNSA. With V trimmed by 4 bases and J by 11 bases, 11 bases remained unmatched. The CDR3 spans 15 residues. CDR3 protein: CASSSGTGGPFLYTF. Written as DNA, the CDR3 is TGTGCCAGCAGCTCGGGGACAGGGGGCCCCTTTCTTTACACCTTC.

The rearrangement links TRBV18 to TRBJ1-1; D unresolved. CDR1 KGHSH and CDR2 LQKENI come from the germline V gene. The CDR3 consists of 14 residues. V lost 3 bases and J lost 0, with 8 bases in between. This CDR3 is CASSPTLVNTEAFF. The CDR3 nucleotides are TGTGCCAGCTCACCCACCCTTGTGAACACTGAAGCTTTCTTT. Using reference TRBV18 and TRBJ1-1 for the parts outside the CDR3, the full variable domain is NAGVMQNPRHLVRRRGQEARLRCSPMKGHSHVYWYRQLPEEGLKFMVYLQKENIIDESGMPKERFSAEFPKEGPSILRIQQVVRGDSAAYFCASSPTLVNTEAFFGQGTRLTVV.

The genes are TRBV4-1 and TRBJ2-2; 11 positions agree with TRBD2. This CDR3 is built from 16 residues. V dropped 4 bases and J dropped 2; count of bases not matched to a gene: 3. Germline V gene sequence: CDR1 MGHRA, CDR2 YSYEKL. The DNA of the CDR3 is TGCGCCAGCAGCCTCGGGACTAGCGGAAACACCGGGGAGCTGTTTTTT. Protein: CASSLGTSGNTGELFF.

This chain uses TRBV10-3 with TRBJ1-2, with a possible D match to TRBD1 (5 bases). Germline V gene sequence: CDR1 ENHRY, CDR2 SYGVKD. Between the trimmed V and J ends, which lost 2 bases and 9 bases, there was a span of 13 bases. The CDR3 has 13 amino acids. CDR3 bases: TGTGCCATCAGTGAGAGGGGAGGTTTTAGCTACACCTTC. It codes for CAISERGGFSYTF.

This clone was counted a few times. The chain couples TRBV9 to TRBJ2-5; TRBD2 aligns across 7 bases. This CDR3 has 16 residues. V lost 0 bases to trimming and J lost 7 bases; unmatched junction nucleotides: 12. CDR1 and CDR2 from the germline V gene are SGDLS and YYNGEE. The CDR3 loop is CASSVGSGYDLGTQYF. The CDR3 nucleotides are TGTGCCAGCAGCGTAGGTAGCGGGTACGATCTCGGGACCCAGTACTTC.

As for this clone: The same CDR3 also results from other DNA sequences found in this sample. CDR3 in amino acids: CASSGQGASYEQYF. In nucleotides, the CDR3 is TGTGCCAGCAGTGGACAGGGGGCCTCCTACGAGCAGTACTTC. This rearrangement joins TRBV2 to TRBJ2-7; 10 nucleotides line up with TRBD1. Germline V lookup: CDR1 SNHLY, CDR2 FYNNEI. V lost 4 bases to trimming and J lost 0 bases; unmatched junction nucleotides: 0. This CDR3 spans 14 amino acids. Full variable domain (rest looked up from reference TRBV2 and TRBJ2-7): EPEVTQTPSHQVTQMGQEVILRCVPISNHLYFYWYRQILGQKVEFLVSFYNNEISEKSEIFDDQFSVERPDGSNFTLKIRSTKLEDSAMYFCASSGQGASYEQYFGPGTRLTVT.

The CDR3 sequence is CASSDTFYEQYF. CDR3 nucleotide sequence: TGTGCCAGCAGTGACACTTTCTACGAGCAGTACTTC. The rearrangement uses TRBV6-1 and TRBJ2-7; D is ambiguous. Per the germline V gene, CDR1 is MNHNS and CDR2 is SASEGT. V was trimmed by 3 bases and J by 3 bases, leaving 6 bases between them. This CDR3 is built from 12 residues.

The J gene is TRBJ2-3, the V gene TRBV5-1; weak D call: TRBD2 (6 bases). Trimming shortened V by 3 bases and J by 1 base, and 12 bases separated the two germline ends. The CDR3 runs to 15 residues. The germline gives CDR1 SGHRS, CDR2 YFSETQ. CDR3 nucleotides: TGCGCCAGCAGCTCCCTCGGGAGACGCACAGATACGCAGTATTTT. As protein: CASSSLGRRTDTQYF.

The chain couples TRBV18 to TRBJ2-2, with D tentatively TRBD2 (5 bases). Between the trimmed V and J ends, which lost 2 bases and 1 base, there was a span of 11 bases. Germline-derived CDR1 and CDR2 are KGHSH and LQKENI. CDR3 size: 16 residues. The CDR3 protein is CASSPRRTENTGELFF. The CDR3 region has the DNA TGTGCCAGCTCACCAAGGAGGACGGAGAACACCGGGGAGCTGTTTTTT.

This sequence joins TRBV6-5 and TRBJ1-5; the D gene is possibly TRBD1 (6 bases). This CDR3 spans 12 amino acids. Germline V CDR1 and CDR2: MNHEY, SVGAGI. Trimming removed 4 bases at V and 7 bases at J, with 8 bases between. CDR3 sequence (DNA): TGTGCCAGCAGTTCAGGGGACCAGCCCCAGCATTTT. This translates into CASSSGDQPQHF.

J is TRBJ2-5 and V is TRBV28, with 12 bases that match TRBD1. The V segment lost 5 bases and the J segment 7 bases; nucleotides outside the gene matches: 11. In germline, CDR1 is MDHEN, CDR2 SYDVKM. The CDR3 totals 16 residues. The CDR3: CASSPGQGAYLGTQYF. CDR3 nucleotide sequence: TGTGCCAGCAGTCCGGGACAGGGGGCTTACCTTGGGACCCAGTACTTC.

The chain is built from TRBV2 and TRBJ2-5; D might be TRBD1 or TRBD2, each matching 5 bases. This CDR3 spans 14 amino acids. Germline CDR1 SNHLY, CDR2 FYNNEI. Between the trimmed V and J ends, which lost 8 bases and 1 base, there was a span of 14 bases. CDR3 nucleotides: TGTGCCAGCGACTACTCAGGGAGCCAAGAGACCCAGTACTTC. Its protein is CASDYSGSQETQYF.

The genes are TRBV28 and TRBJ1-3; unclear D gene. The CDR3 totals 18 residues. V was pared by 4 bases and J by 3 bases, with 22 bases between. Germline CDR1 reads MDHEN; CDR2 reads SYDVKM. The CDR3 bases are TGTGCCAGCAGTTCCCCGGGAGCAGAGAATACAATTGGAAACACCATATATTTT. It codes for CASSSPGAENTIGNTIYF.

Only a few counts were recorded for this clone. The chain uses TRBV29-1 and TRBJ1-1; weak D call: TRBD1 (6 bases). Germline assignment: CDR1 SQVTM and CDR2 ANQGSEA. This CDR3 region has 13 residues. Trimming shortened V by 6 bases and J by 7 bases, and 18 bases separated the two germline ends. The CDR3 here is CSVRPTGRNEAFF. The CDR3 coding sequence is TGCAGCGTGCGACCCACAGGGCGTAATGAAGCTTTCTTT.

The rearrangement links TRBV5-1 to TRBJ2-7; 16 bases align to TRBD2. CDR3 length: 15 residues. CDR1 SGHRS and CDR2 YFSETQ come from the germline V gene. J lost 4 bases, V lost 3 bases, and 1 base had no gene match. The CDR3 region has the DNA TGCGCCAGCAGCTCGGGACTAGCGGGAGGGTACGAGCAGTACTTC. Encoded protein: CASSSGLAGGYEQYF.

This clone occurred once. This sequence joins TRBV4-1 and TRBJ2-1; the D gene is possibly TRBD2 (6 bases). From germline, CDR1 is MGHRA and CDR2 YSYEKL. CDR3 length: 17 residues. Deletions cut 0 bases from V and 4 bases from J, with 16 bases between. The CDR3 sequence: CASSQEGWGDLYNEQFF. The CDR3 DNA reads TGCGCCAGCAGCCAAGAGGGTTGGGGGGATTTGTACAATGAGCAGTTCTTC.

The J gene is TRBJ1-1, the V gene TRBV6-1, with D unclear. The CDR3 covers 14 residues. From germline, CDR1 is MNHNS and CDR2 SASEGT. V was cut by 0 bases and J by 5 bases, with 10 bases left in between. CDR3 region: CASSEALLRTEAFF. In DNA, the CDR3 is TGTGCCAGCAGTGAAGCTCTGCTGCGTACTGAAGCTTTCTTT.

This CDR3 is CASSPRTPGTVPYEQYF. The CDR3 DNA sequence: TGTGCCAGCTCACCACGAACCCCCGGGACAGTACCCTACGAGCAGTACTTC. V usage is TRBV18 and J usage is TRBJ2-7; 7 nucleotides agree with TRBD1. Germline trimming cut 1 base from V and 2 bases from J; bases unmatched to any gene: 11. Germline CDR1 KGHSH, CDR2 LQKENI. The CDR3 is 17 amino acids.

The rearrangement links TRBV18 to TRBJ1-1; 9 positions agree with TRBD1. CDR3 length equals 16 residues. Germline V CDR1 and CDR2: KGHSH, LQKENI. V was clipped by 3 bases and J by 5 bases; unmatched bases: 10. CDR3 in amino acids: CASSPQGQGSGTEAFF. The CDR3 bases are TGTGCCAGCTCACCGCAGGGACAGGGCTCAGGAACTGAAGCTTTCTTT.

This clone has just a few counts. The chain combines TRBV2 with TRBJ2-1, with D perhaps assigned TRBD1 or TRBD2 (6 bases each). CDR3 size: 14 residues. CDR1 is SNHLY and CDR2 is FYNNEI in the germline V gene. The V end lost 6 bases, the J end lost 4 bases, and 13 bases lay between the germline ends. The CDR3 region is CASRQLGGYNEQFF. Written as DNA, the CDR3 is TGTGCCAGCAGGCAATTAGGGGGGTACAATGAGCAGTTCTTC.

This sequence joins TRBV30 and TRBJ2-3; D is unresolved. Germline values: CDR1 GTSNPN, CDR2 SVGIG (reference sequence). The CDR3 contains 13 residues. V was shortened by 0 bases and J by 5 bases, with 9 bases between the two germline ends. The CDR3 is CAWSVRLRDTQYF. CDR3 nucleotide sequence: TGTGCCTGGAGTGTACGGCTTAGAGATACGCAGTATTTT.

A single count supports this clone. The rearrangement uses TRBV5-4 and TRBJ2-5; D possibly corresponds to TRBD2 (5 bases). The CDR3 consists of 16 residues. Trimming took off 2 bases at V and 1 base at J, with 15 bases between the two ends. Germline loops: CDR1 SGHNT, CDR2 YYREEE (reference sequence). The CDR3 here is CASSLGGRGFQETQYF. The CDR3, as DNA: TGTGCCAGCAGCTTAGGAGGCCGTGGTTTCCAAGAGACCCAGTACTTC.

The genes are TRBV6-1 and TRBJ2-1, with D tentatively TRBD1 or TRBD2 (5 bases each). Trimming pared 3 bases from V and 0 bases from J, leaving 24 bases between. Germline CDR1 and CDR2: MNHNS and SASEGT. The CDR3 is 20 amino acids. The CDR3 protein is CASSDLASFGGLSSYNEQFF. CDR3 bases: TGTGCCAGCAGTGATTTAGCTAGTTTTGGGGGATTAAGCTCCTACAATGAGCAGTTCTTC.